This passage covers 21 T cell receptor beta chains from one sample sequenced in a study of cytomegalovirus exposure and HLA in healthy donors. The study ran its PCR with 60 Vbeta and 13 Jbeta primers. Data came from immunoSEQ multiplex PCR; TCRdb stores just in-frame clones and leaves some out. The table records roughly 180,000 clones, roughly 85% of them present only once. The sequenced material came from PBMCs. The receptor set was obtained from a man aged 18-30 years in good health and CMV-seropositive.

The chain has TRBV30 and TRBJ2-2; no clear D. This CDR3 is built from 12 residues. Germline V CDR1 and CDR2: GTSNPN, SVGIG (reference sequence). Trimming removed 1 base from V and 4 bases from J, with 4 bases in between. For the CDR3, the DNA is TGTGCCTGGAGTGGGGCCACCGGGGAGCTGTTTTTT. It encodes CAWSGATGELFF.

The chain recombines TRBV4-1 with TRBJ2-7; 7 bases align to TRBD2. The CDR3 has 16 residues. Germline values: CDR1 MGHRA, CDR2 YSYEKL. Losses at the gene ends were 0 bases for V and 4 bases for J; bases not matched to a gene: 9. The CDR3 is CASSQDLGGGGYEQYF. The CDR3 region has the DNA TGCGCCAGCAGCCAAGACTTAGGTGGGGGGGGGTACGAGCAGTACTTC.

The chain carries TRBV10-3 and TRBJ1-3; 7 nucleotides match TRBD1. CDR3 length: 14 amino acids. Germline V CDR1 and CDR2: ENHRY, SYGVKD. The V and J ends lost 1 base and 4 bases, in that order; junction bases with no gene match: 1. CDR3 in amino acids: CAISELGQGNTIYF. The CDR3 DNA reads TGTGCCATCAGTGAGTTGGGACAGGGAAACACCATATATTTT.

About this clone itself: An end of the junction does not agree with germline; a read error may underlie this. For the CDR3, the DNA is TGTTCCAGCAGGCCAACAGGGAAGGAGTTTGAAAAACTGTTTTTT. Translating it yields CSSRPTGKEFEKLFF. The chain is built from TRBV7-9 and TRBJ1-4; the D gene is possibly TRBD1 (6 bases). Germline V gene lookup returns CDR1 SEHNR and CDR2 FQNEAQ (reference sequence). The CDR3 sequence is 15 residues long.

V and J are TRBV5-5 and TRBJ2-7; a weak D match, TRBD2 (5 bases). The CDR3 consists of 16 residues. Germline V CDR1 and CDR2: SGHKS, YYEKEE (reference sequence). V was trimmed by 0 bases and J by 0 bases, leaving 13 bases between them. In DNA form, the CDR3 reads TGTGCCAGCAGCTTGGAACTGGCGGGCCTCTCCTACGAGCAGTACTTC. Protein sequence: CASSLELAGLSYEQYF.

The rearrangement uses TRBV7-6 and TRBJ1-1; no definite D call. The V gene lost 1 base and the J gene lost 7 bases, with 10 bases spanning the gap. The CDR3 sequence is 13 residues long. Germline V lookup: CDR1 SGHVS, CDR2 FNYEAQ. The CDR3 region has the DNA TGTGCCAGCAGCTTAGGGCCCGCCAGTGAAGCTTTCTTT. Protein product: CASSLGPASEAFF.

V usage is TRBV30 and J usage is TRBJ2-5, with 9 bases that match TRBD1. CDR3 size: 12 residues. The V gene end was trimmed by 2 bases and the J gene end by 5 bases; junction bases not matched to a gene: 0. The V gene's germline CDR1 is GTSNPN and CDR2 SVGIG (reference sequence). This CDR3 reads CAWSTGGETQYF. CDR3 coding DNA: TGTGCCTGGAGTACAGGGGGCGAGACCCAGTACTTC. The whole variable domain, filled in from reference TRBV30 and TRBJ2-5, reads SQTIHQWPATLVQPVGSPLSLECTVEGTSNPNLYWYRQAAGRGLQLLFYSVGIGQISSEVPQNLSASRPQDRQFILSSKKLLLSDSGFYLCAWSTGGETQYFGPGTRLLVL.

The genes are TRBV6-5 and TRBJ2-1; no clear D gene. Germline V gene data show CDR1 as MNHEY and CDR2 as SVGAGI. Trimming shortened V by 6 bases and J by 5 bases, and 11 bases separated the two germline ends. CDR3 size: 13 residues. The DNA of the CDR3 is TGTGCCAGCAGCCGCGGCCCGGACAATGAGCAGTTCTTC. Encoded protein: CASSRGPDNEQFF.

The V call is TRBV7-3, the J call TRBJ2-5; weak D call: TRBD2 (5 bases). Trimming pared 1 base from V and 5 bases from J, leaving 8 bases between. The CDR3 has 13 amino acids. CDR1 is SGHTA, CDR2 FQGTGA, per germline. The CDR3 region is CASSLIASETQYF. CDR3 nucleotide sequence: TGTGCCAGCAGCTTAATAGCGAGCGAGACCCAGTACTTC.

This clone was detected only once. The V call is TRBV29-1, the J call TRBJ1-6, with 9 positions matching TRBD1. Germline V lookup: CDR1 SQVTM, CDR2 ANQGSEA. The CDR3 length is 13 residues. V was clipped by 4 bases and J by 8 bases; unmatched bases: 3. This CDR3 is CSVGDRVDSPLHF. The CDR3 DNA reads TGCAGCGTTGGGGACAGGGTAGATTCACCCCTCCACTTT. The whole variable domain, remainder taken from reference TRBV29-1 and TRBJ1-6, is SAVISQKPSRDICQRGTSLTIQCQVDSQVTMMFWYRQQPGQSLTLIATANQGSEATYESGFVIDKFPISRPNLTFSTLTVSNMSPEDSSIYLCSVGDRVDSPLHFGNGTRLTVT.

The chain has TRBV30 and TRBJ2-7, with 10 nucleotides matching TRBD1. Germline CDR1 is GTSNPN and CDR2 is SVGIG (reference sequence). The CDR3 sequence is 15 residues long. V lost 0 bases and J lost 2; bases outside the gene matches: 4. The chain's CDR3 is CAWSVTGTGAYEQYF. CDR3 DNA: TGTGCCTGGAGTGTAACCGGGACAGGGGCCTACGAGCAGTACTTC.

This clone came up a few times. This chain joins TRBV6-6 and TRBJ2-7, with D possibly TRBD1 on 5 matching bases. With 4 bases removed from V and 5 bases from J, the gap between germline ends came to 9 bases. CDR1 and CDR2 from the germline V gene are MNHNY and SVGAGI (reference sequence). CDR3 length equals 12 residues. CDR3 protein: CASSSLQDEQYF. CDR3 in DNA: TGTGCCAGCAGTTCACTACAGGACGAGCAGTACTTC.

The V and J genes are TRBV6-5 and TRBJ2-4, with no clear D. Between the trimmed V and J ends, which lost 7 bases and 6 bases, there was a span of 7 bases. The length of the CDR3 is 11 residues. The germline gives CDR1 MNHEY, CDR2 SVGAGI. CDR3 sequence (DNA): TGTGCCAGCACTCACATAAACATTCAGTACTTC. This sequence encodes CASTHINIQYF.

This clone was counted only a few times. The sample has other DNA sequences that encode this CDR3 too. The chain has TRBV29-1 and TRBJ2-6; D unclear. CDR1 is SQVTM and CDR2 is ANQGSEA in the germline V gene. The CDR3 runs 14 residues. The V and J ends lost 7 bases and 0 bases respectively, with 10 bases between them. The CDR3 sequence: CSARDSSGANVLTF. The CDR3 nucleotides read TGCAGCGCCCGAGATAGCTCTGGGGCCAACGTCCTGACTTTC.

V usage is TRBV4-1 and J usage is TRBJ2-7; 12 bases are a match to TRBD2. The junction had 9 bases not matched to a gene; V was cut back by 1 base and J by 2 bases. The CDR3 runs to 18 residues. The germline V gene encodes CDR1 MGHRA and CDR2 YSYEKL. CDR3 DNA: TGCGCCAGCAGCCAAGTAGAGACTAGCGGGGGACAAACCTACGAGCAGTACTTC. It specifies CASSQVETSGGQTYEQYF.

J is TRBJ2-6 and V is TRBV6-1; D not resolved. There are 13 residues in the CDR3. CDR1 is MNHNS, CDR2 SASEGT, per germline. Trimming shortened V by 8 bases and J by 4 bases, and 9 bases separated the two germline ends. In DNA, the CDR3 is TGTGCCAGCGGGCAGGCCGGGGCCAACGTCCTGACTTTC. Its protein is CASGQAGANVLTF.

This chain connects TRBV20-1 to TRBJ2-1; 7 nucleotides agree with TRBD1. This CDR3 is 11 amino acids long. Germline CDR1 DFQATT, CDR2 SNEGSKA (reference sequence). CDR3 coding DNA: TGCAGCGGAAGACAGGGAAGGATGCAGTTCTTC. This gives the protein CSGRQGRMQFF.

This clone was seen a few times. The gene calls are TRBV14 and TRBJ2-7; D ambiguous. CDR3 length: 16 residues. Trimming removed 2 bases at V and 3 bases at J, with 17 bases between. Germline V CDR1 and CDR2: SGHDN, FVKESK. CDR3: CASSQSTARKYYEQYF. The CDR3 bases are TGTGCCAGCAGCCAAAGCACCGCCCGAAAGTACTACGAGCAGTACTTC.

This chain's CDR3 is CASSNTGITDTQYF. In DNA, the CDR3 is TGTGCCAGCAGCAATACCGGGATCACAGATACGCAGTATTTT. This chain links TRBV9 with TRBJ2-3, with a tentative D call TRBD2 (5 bases). Germline V gene lookup returns CDR1 SGDLS and CDR2 YYNGEE. Trimming stripped 4 bases from V and 2 bases from J, with 11 bases between. The length of the CDR3 is 14 residues. The full variable domain, rest sourced from reference TRBV9 and TRBJ2-3, is DSGVTQTPKHLITATGQRVTLRCSPRSGDLSVYWYQQSLDQGLQFLIQYYNGEERAKGNILERFSAQQFPDLHSELNLSSLELGDSALYFCASSNTGITDTQYFGPGTRLTVL.

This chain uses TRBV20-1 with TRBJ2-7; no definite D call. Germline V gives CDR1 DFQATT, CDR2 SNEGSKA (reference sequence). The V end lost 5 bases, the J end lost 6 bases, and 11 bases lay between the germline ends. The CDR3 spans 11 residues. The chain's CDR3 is CSAEPFGEQYF. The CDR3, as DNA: TGCAGTGCTGAGCCCTTCGGCGAGCAGTACTTC.

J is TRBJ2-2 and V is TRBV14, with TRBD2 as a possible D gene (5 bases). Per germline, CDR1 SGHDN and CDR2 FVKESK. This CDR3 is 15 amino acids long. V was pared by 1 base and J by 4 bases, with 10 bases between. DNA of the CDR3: TGTGCCAGCAGCCAAGGGGCGGGTGGCACCGGGGAGCTGTTTTTT. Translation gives CASSQGAGGTGELFF.